Shown below are 10 T cell receptor beta chains from a single sample sequenced in a study of CD8 T cells in ankylosing spondylitis. TCRdb reanalysed the 5' RACE reads using MiXCR and keeps one entry per CDR3 protein. Among around 250,000 distinct CDR3 sequences listed, roughly 32% were seen once. Material for sequencing was blood, either unsorted or a sorted T cell fraction (not recorded which). These TCRs come from a male donor with ankylosing spondylitis or in good health (not recorded which).

This clonotype was observed many times. For the CDR3, the DNA is TGCAGCGTTGATGGAAAAAGAGGACAGGGATTCCAAGAGACCCAGTACTTC. This gives the protein CSVDGKRGQGFQETQYF. The chain is built from TRBV29-1 and TRBJ2-5, with 8 bases fitting TRBD1. The CDR3 has 17 amino acids. V was clipped by 3 bases and J by 1 base; unmatched bases: 13. Germline V gives CDR1 SQVTM, CDR2 ANQGSEA.

This clonotype was found a few times. The J gene is TRBJ1-2, the V gene TRBV20-1, with D maybe TRBD1 (6 bases). CDR1 and CDR2 (germline): DFQATT, SNEGSKA (reference sequence). The CDR3 runs to 11 residues. The ends were cut back, 7 bases at V and 4 bases at J, with 10 bases in the middle. CDR3 region: CSVPGAYGYTF. The CDR3, as DNA: TGCAGTGTACCGGGGGCCTATGGCTACACCTTC.

This clonotype was observed a handful of times. The rearrangement uses TRBV12-3 or TRBV12-4 and TRBJ2-1; 10 bases line up with TRBD2. This CDR3 has 13 residues. V was clipped by 8 bases and J by 2 bases; unmatched bases: 0. The CDR3 reads CASLAGAYNEQFF. CDR3 nucleotides: TGTGCCAGCCTAGCGGGGGCCTACAATGAGCAGTTCTTC.

This clonotype was seen once. The rearrangement joins TRBV3-1 to TRBJ2-3, with a possible D match to TRBD2 (6 bases). The CDR3 totals 13 residues. V gave up 4 bases and J gave up 9 bases, with 14 bases separating them. The V gene's germline CDR1 is LGHDT and CDR2 YNNKEL (reference sequence). CDR3 sequence: CASSPGAGRTQYF. In nucleotides, the CDR3 is TGTGCCAGCAGCCCCGGTGCGGGGAGAACGCAGTATTTT.

This clonotype was recorded a few times. The V and J genes are TRBV7-2 and TRBJ2-2; the D gene is possibly TRBD2 (6 bases). This CDR3 is built from 15 residues. Germline values: CDR1 SGHTA, CDR2 FQGNSA. The V gene lost 5 bases and the J gene lost 4 bases, with 14 bases spanning the gap. DNA for the CDR3: TGTGCCAGCAGCCCAGGCGGGGCCCTCACCGGGGAGCTGTTTTTT. Its protein product is CASSPGGALTGELFF.

A single count supports this clonotype. V usage is TRBV12-3 or TRBV12-4 and J usage is TRBJ1-3; D gene uncertain. CDR3 length equals 13 residues. V dropped 6 bases and J dropped 3 bases, with 9 bases sitting between them. CDR3: CASRAAGGNTIYF. Written as DNA, the CDR3 is TGTGCCAGCAGAGCCGCTGGTGGAAACACCATATATTTT.

V usage is TRBV5-6 and J usage is TRBJ1-2; D is possibly TRBD1 (5 bases). V lost 3 bases and J lost 0, with 15 bases in between. The CDR3 extends over 16 amino acids. The germline CDR1 and CDR2 sequences are SGHDT and YYEEEE. CDR3 amino acids: CASSWLEGLANYGYTF. The CDR3 region has the DNA TGTGCCAGCAGCTGGCTCGAGGGACTTGCTAACTATGGCTACACCTTC.

This clonotype has only a few counts. The genes are TRBV5-5 and TRBJ1-2, with 8 bases fitting TRBD1. The germline V gene encodes CDR1 SGHKS and CDR2 YYEKEE (reference sequence). The CDR3 loop spans 13 amino acids. V lost 3 bases and J lost 7; bases outside the gene matches: 5. The CDR3: CASSSQTGAGYTF. The CDR3 DNA is TGTGCCAGCAGCTCCCAGACAGGGGCTGGCTACACCTTC.

This clonotype came up a few times. As DNA, the CDR3 is TGTGCCAGCAGTTATTCGGGGGGGTCCAATCAGCCCCAGCATTTT. Protein: CASSYSGGSNQPQHF. The chain employs TRBV6-5 and TRBJ1-5; tentative D call: TRBD1 (5 bases). V was shortened by 3 bases and J by 3 bases, with 12 bases between the two germline ends. The CDR3 is 15 amino acids. The germline V gene encodes CDR1 MNHEY and CDR2 SVGAGI.

The chain links TRBV12-3 or TRBV12-4 to TRBJ1-5; no clear D. The CDR3 consists of 14 residues. V shed 2 bases and J shed 4 bases, with 9 bases lying between them. The DNA of the CDR3 is TGTGCCAGCAGTTTACGGCAGGAGAATCAGCCCCAGCATTTT. Its translation is CASSLRQENQPQHF.